One T cell receptor beta chain is described in this entry. Its cognate antigen is unknown. These data belong to a study of chemoradiotherapy in HPV16-positive cancers. TCRdb's table, derived via immunoSEQ multiplex PCR, lists solely in-frame clones and lacks some. The data contain 2,000 or so clones, almost 85% of them singletons. This CDR3 is 13 amino acids long. V lost 7 bases, J lost 0 bases, and 10 bases lay in between. CDR1 is MNHNY and CDR2 is SVGAGI in the germline V gene (reference sequence). Notes on the study in general: Candidate HPV-specific clones and E7-related TCR motifs grew in tumor during treatment.

The source material was tumor tissue, sampled from a patient who underwent chemoradiotherapy. The receptor comes from a human donor with HPV-associated anogenital cancer. The rearrangement uses TRBV6-6 and TRBJ2-7; no clear D. The CDR3 region is CASNERVSYEQYF. Here the CDR3 DNA reads TGTGCCAGCAATGAGAGAGTCTCCTACGAGCAGTACTTC.